Below are 14 T cell receptor beta chains sequenced from a single sample in a study of blood T cell repertoires in COVID-19. Data came from immunoSEQ multiplex PCR; TCRdb stores just in-frame clones and leaves some out. The sample has 250,000 to 350,000 clones, roughly 86% seen once. The sample comprised peripheral blood. Receptors originate from a woman under 40 with COVID-19, enrolled during active disease.

Written as DNA, the CDR3 is TGTGCCAGTACCCCGGGACAGGGTCTTGAAGCTTTCTTT. Its protein is CASTPGQGLEAFF. V is TRBV19 and J is TRBJ1-1; 9 bases are a match to TRBD1. The CDR3 is made up of 13 amino acids. The germline CDR1 and CDR2 sequences are LNHDA and SQIVND (reference sequence). J gave up 7 bases and V 7 bases, and 7 bases lay outside the gene matches.

The chain combines TRBV6-6 with TRBJ2-1; TRBD2 matches at 8 bases. V was pared by 6 bases and J by 1 base, with 8 bases of the junction left unmatched. This CDR3 has 16 residues. Germline V gene lookup returns CDR1 MNHNY and CDR2 SVGAGI (reference sequence). The CDR3 bases are TGTGCCAGCAGGCTGAAACTAGCGGCTTCCTACAATGAGCAGTTCTTC. This gives the protein CASRLKLAASYNEQFF.

This clone is a singleton in its sample. The V gene is TRBV6-5, the J gene TRBJ2-7; maybe TRBD2 (6 bases). Germline assignment: CDR1 MNHEY and CDR2 SVGAGI. This CDR3 contains 15 residues. V shed 6 bases and J shed 5 bases, with 20 bases lying between them. CDR3 nucleotide sequence: TGTGCCAGCAGGGGGATTGGGCCCCCGGGGGACGAGCAGTACTTC. Translating it yields CASRGIGPPGDEQYF.

The V and J genes are TRBV5-4 and TRBJ1-4; D might be TRBD1 (6 bases). V was clipped by 3 bases and J by 7 bases, with 13 bases between them. Germline CDR1 SGHNT, CDR2 YYREEE (reference sequence). There are 14 residues in the CDR3. The CDR3 sequence: CASSSRGSGEKLFF. CDR3 DNA: TGTGCCAGCAGCTCTAGGGGGTCGGGTGAAAAACTGTTTTTT.

This chain joins TRBV15 and TRBJ2-1, with D hard to call. V was clipped by 1 base and J by 5 bases, with 15 bases between them. Germline loops: CDR1 LNHNV, CDR2 YYDKDF (reference sequence). This CDR3 comprises 16 residues. The CDR3 region has the DNA TGTGCCACCAGCAGAGCACTGTCCACGCCTAACAATGAGCAGTTCTTC. Amino acid sequence: CATSRALSTPNNEQFF.

This clone was seen once. The rearrangement joins TRBV6-5 to TRBJ2-7, with a tentative D call TRBD1 (6 bases). The germline gives CDR1 MNHEY, CDR2 SVGAGI. V lost 0 bases to trimming and J lost 2 bases, with 11 bases between them. CDR3 size: 15 residues. CDR3: CASSYSAGATYEQYF. The DNA of the CDR3 is TGTGCCAGCAGTTACTCGGCAGGGGCAACCTACGAGCAGTACTTC.

The genes are TRBV7-9 and TRBJ2-1; D uncertain. Trimming stripped 1 base from V and 9 bases from J, with 7 bases between. CDR3 size: 12 residues. Germline CDR1 reads SEHNR; CDR2 reads FQNEAQ (reference sequence). Here the CDR3 DNA reads TGTGCCAGCAGCTTAGGAGACTTTGAGCAGTTCTTC. It codes for CASSLGDFEQFF.

The genes are TRBV30 and TRBJ1-2, with D maybe TRBD1 (5 bases). Germline CDR1 is GTSNPN and CDR2 is SVGIG (reference sequence). Trimming stripped 0 bases from V and 5 bases from J, with 16 bases between. The CDR3 totals 15 residues. CDR3 in DNA: TGTGCCTGGAGTGTACACTCGAGTTCAGGGTATGGCTACACCTTC. Residues: CAWSVHSSSGYGYTF.

Worth noting for this clone: Compared with germline, one end of the junction differs, possibly owing to a read error. The chain has TRBV7-7 and TRBJ2-7, with TRBD1 as a possible D gene (5 bases). CDR1 is SSHAT, CDR2 FNYEAQ, per germline (reference sequence). The CDR3 runs to 13 residues. The CDR3 DNA reads TGTGCTAGCAGCTTCGGCAGGGATAACGAGCAGTACTTC. Encoded protein: CASSFGRDNEQYF.

The V gene is TRBV28, the J gene TRBJ2-3, with a tentative D call TRBD1 (6 bases). Germline CDR1 reads MDHEN; CDR2 reads SYDVKM. V was clipped by 6 bases and J by 2 bases, with 12 bases between them. This CDR3 has 14 residues. CDR3 loop: CASRNRDNTDTQYF. The CDR3 nucleotides read TGTGCCAGCAGGAACCGGGACAACACAGATACGCAGTATTTT.

The sample holds one count of this clone. V gene TRBV28 combines with J gene TRBJ1-6; TRBD1 agrees at 8 bases. The J segment lost 6 bases and the V segment lost 6 bases, leaving 4 bases of the junction unmatched. The CDR3 consists of 14 residues. In germline, CDR1 is MDHEN, CDR2 SYDVKM. CDR3 loop: CASRRQGTNSPLHF. DNA for the CDR3: TGTGCCAGCAGGAGACAGGGGACTAATTCACCCCTCCACTTT.

The V call is TRBV11-2, the J call TRBJ2-7, with 11 bases lining up with TRBD2. The CDR3 loop spans 15 amino acids. The V gene end was trimmed by 7 bases and the J gene end by 6 bases; junction bases not matched to a gene: 11. CDR1 and CDR2 (germline): SGHAT, FQNNGV. The CDR3 sequence is CASTLLGLAGGEQYF. The CDR3 DNA reads TGTGCCAGCACCCTACTTGGACTAGCGGGCGGCGAGCAGTACTTC.

The gene calls are TRBV19 and TRBJ2-7; 8 positions match TRBD1. V shed 5 bases and J 1 base; nucleotides not matched to a gene: 4. The germline gives CDR1 LNHDA, CDR2 SQIVND (reference sequence). CDR3 length: 14 amino acids. This CDR3 reads CASSSRTGSYEQYF. DNA of the CDR3: TGTGCCAGTAGTTCCAGGACAGGGTCCTACGAGCAGTACTTC. Filled out from reference TRBV19 and TRBJ2-7, the complete variable domain reads DGGITQSPKYLFRKEGQNVTLSCEQNLNHDAMYWYRQDPGQGLRLIYYSQIVNDFQKGDIAEGYSVSREKKESFPLTVTSAQKNPTAFYLCASSSRTGSYEQYFGPGTRLTVT.

The V and J genes are TRBV2 and TRBJ2-5; TRBD2 might be the D (6 bases). In germline, CDR1 is SNHLY, CDR2 FYNNEI. This CDR3 region has 16 residues. V lost 0 bases to trimming and J lost 1 base, with 12 bases between them. CDR3 protein: CASSEALGGGQETQYF. The CDR3 DNA sequence: TGTGCCAGCAGTGAAGCGCTTGGGGGAGGCCAAGAGACCCAGTACTTC.